At least ten counts were recorded for the clone carrying this T cell receptor (beta chain). The data originate from a study of T-cell reconstitution after alpha-beta-depleted transplantation in children. The CDR3 is 13 amino acids. CDR1 is SQVTM and CDR2 is ANQGSEA in the germline V gene. With V trimmed by 4 bases and J by 1 base, 2 bases remained unmatched. Unique molecular identifiers featured in how the TCRbeta library was prepared. TCRdb passed the PCR reads through MiXCR, listing each CDR3 protein once. In the table there are roughly 350,000 distinct CDR3 sequences, under 13% of which are singletons.

The source material was PBMCs from the stem cell graft donor, sampled from the stem cell graft. The chain is built from TRBV29-1 and TRBJ2-7; 9 bases fit TRBD1. The sequence was obtained from a human donor who donated a stem cell graft to a child with acute lymphoblastic leukemia. CDR3: CSVGDRVSYEQYF. CDR3 nucleotides: TGCAGCGTTGGGGACAGGGTTTCCTACGAGCAGTACTTC.